Listed here are 16 T cell receptor beta chains from one sample, sequenced in a study of vaccination and CD4 T cells after COVID-19. These receptors have no known antigen. The Oncomine TCR Beta short-read assay was what sequenced the DNA obtained from cultured CD4+ T cells. TCRdb redid the calling of the PCR reads with MiXCR, one entry per CDR3 protein. The sample yields approximately 21,000 distinct CDR3 sequences, about 40% seen once. Time point noted: late sampling 161 to 241 days after vaccination in a few convalescent patients. Treatment in this sample: roughly ten-day PBMC culture with coronavirus spike peptide pools or control peptides (ViraFEST assay). Sequences were derived from CD4+ T cells from blood, cultured in vitro, sampled about 7 months after SARS-CoV-2 vaccination. These receptors were taken from a human donor who had recovered from COVID-19.

This clonotype was seen a few times. The chain joins TRBV21-1 to TRBJ2-2; TRBD1 reflects the table's D call only, with no check against the DNA. TRBV21-1 is reported as a pseudogene. The CDR3 has 18 residues. In DNA form, the CDR3 reads TGTGCCAGCAGCCCGTGGGCGTGGACAGGGCTTGACACCGGGGAGCTGTTTTTT. It encodes CASSPWAWTGLDTGELFF.

This chain uses TRBV19 with TRBJ2-7, with D hard to call. The CDR3 contains 16 residues. The V end was cut by 5 bases, the J end by 2 bases, with 19 bases between. Germline V gives CDR1 LNHDA, CDR2 SQIVND (reference sequence). The CDR3 bases are TGTGCCAGTAGTCCCGATCGTAGGCCTAATACCTACGAGCAGTACTTC. It translates to CASSPDRRPNTYEQYF. Together with reference TRBV19 and TRBJ2-7, the CDR3 gives the full variable domain: DGGITQSPKYLFRKEGQNVTLSCEQNLNHDAMYWYRQDPGQGLRLIYYSQIVNDFQKGDIAEGYSVSREKKESFPLTVTSAQKNPTAFYLCASSPDRRPNTYEQYFGPGTRLTVT.

The chain links TRBV20-1 to TRBJ2-7; the match to TRBD2 covers 8 bases. Germline assignment: CDR1 DFQATT and CDR2 SNEGSKA (reference sequence). V trimming: 4 bases; J trimming: 1 base; junction bases outside the gene matches: 9. This CDR3 spans 15 amino acids. The CDR3 sequence is CSAIGSGSGSYEQYF. The CDR3 nucleotides read TGCAGTGCTATCGGAAGCGGGAGTGGGTCCTACGAGCAGTACTTC.

The V call is TRBV20-1, the J call TRBJ1-2, with D hard to call. Germline-derived CDR1 and CDR2 are DFQATT and SNEGSKA (reference sequence). CDR3 size: 14 residues. V lost 3 bases, J lost 0 bases, and 11 bases lay in between. CDR3 protein: CSASVPNTNYGYTF. For the CDR3, the DNA is TGCAGTGCTAGTGTACCGAACACTAACTATGGCTACACCTTC.

The chain combines TRBV28 with TRBJ2-3; D not resolved. Germline CDR1 reads MDHEN; CDR2 reads SYDVKM. V was pared by 0 bases and J by 7 bases, with 11 bases between. The CDR3 is made up of 14 amino acids. The CDR3 region is CASSLWSPTNTQYF. CDR3 coding DNA: TGTGCCAGCAGTTTATGGAGCCCCACCAATACGCAGTATTTT. The full variable domain, rest sourced from reference TRBV28 and TRBJ2-3, is DVKVTQSSRYLVKRTGEKVFLECVQDMDHENMFWYRQDPGLGLRLIYFSYDVKMKEKGDIPEGYSVSREKKERFSLILESASTNQTSMYLCASSLWSPTNTQYFGPGTRLTVL.

The chain joins TRBV6-2 or TRBV6-3 to TRBJ1-2; the match to TRBD1 covers 7 bases. The CDR3 has 13 residues. CDR1 is MNHEY, CDR2 SVGEGT, per germline. Trimming took 6 bases from V and 2 from J; bases not matched to a gene: 3. In DNA form, the CDR3 reads TGTGCCAGCAGCAGGGGGGCCAACTATGGCTACACCTTC. It specifies CASSRGANYGYTF.

The chain carries TRBV7-3 and TRBJ2-3; maybe TRBD1 (5 bases). The CDR3 extends over 15 amino acids. CDR1 is SGHTA, CDR2 FQGTGA, per germline. V was clipped by 7 bases and J by 0 bases, with 14 bases between them. The CDR3 here is CASTWGRGSTDTQYF. CDR3 in DNA: TGTGCCAGCACCTGGGGAAGGGGCAGCACAGATACGCAGTATTTT.

This clonotype has only a few counts. Here the CDR3 reads CSASPLARNQPQHF. In DNA, the CDR3 is TGCAGTGCTAGCCCCCTTGCTCGCAATCAGCCCCAGCATTTT. The chain combines TRBV20-1 with TRBJ1-5; D gene uncertain. The germline CDR1 and CDR2 sequences are DFQATT and SNEGSKA (reference sequence). There are 14 residues in the CDR3. V lost 3 bases to trimming and J lost 2 bases, with 11 bases between them.

The rearrangement joins TRBV15 to TRBJ2-1; TRBD2 matches 9 bases. CDR3 length: 17 residues. The ends lost 4 bases at V and 5 bases at J; junction bases unmatched: 12. CDR1 and CDR2 from the germline V gene are LNHNV and YYDKDF (reference sequence). CDR3 residues: CATSTHGASGTDNEQFF. CDR3 coding DNA: TGTGCCACCAGCACTCACGGGGCTAGCGGGACCGACAATGAGCAGTTCTTC.

This clonotype was detected a few times. The chain joins TRBV7-2 to TRBJ2-3; unclear D gene. Germline V gene sequence: CDR1 SGHTA, CDR2 FQGNSA. The CDR3 is 14 residues long. V shed 1 base and J shed 4 bases, with 9 bases lying between them. The chain's CDR3 is CASSLVNRADTQYF. CDR3 DNA: TGTGCCAGCAGCTTAGTAAACCGCGCAGATACGCAGTATTTT.

The J gene is TRBJ1-6, the V gene TRBV20-1; the match to TRBD1 covers 8 bases. This CDR3 has 16 amino acids. The junction had 8 bases not matched to a gene; V was cut back by 0 bases and J by 7 bases. The germline gives CDR1 DFQATT, CDR2 SNEGSKA (reference sequence). The CDR3 loop is CSARDPRDRSNSPLHF. The CDR3, as DNA: TGCAGTGCTAGAGATCCTCGGGACAGGTCAAATTCACCCCTCCACTTT.

The chain has TRBV20-1 and TRBJ1-2; D might be TRBD1 (5 bases). Germline V gene sequence: CDR1 DFQATT, CDR2 SNEGSKA (reference sequence). The CDR3 length is 14 residues. V was shortened by 5 bases and J by 0 bases, with 13 bases between the two germline ends. The DNA of the CDR3 is TGCAGTGCTGTCGGGACCGCCGCTAACTATGGCTACACCTTC. Translating it yields CSAVGTAANYGYTF.

This clonotype was detected a few times. This rearrangement joins TRBV27 to TRBJ1-1; D possibly corresponds to TRBD1 (5 bases). The CDR3 is 16 residues long. Looked up from germline, CDR1 is MNHEY and CDR2 is SMNVEV (reference sequence). Trimming cost V 3 bases and J 5 bases, with 19 bases left between them. The CDR3 nucleotides are TGTGCCAGCAGTTTCGCCCAGGGCAGAGTAGGGACTGAAGCTTTCTTT. Protein sequence: CASSFAQGRVGTEAFF.

The chain joins TRBV28 to TRBJ2-5; 9 nucleotides match TRBD2. CDR1 is MDHEN and CDR2 is SYDVKM in the germline V gene. CDR3 size: 19 residues. The CDR3 DNA is TGTGTAACGAGGGCAGGCGGGTTAGCGGGAGACAGGGCGTCGGAGACCCAGTACTTC. Translation gives CVTRAGGLAGDRASETQYF.

The J gene is TRBJ1-5, the V gene TRBV20-1; D is possibly TRBD1 (5 bases). Trimming stripped 1 base from V and 7 bases from J, with 11 bases between. Germline CDR1 reads DFQATT; CDR2 reads SNEGSKA (reference sequence). This CDR3 has 13 amino acids. For the CDR3, the DNA is TGCAGTGCTAGAGTCGGGGACCGCCAGCCCCAGCATTTT. Translated: CSARVGDRQPQHF.

CDR3 protein: CASSGQGMRGEAFF. CDR3 nucleotides: TGCGCCAGCAGCGGACAGGGGATGCGCGGTGAAGCTTTCTTT. V usage is TRBV5-1 and J usage is TRBJ1-1; 9 nucleotides agree with TRBD1. Germline CDR1 reads SGHRS; CDR2 reads YFSETQ. The CDR3 sequence is 14 residues long. Trimming cost V 4 bases and J 7 bases; bases outside gene matches: 8.